This T cell receptor beta chain comes out of a study of shared clonotypes between healthy human individuals. The germline gives CDR1 MNHEY, CDR2 SMNVEV (reference sequence). The germline V and J ends were trimmed by 5 bases and 4 bases, with 9 bases remaining between them. CDR3 length: 13 residues. On sorted subsets, replicate PCRs used about 0.2 ug DNA, or 25,000 to 35,000 T cell genomes. The authors' processing: ImmunoSEQ sequences covered only the junction and lacked quality scores; filtering therefore differed. The assay was immunoSEQ multiplex PCR, and TCRdb's table has in-frame clones only and misses some. V, J and clone size are taken as reported in that table, and D and trimming were inferred from the DNA itself. This table holds under 2,000,000 clones, around 96% found once. This clone turned up a few times. The naive CD8 subset, CD45RO-negative cells positively selected for CCR7, excluded terminally differentiated effector memory CD45RA+ cells.

This TCR derives from a young man in good health. The chain is built from TRBV27 and TRBJ2-1, with D tentatively TRBD2 (6 bases). What was sequenced was naive CD8+ T cells sorted from blood. The CDR3 reads CASSQGLYNEQFF. The CDR3 DNA is TGTGCCAGCAGTCAAGGACTATACAATGAGCAGTTCTTC.